The clone carrying this TCR beta chain was recorded a few times. The germline CDR1 and CDR2 sequences are KGHSH and LQKENI. V gave up 1 base and J gave up 6 bases, with 13 bases separating them. This CDR3 region has 15 residues. The entry originates in a study of T-cell memory formation after mild COVID-19. TCRdb reprocessed the 5' RACE reads with MiXCR, giving one entry per CDR3 protein. This sample yields 410,000 or so distinct CDR3 sequences, of which 20% to 30% are seen a single time; about 12% belongs to the top ten. The origin of this receptor is an adult woman who had mild COVID-19 (a few samples of this study predate the infection). Cell type and time point are not known. This chain joins TRBV18 and TRBJ2-1, with D hard to call. Material for sequencing was PBMCs or a T cell subset sorted from them (not recorded which). The CDR3, as DNA: TGTGCCAGCTCACCACAGAACACGCTGGGCAATGAGCAGTTCTTC. Its translation: CASSPQNTLGNEQFF.